Each of the 13 T cell receptor beta chains below was sequenced from the same sample in a study of blood T cell repertoires in COVID-19. The method was immunoSEQ multiplex PCR; TCRdb's version includes in-frame clones alone and lacks a portion of them. The data contain roughly 100,000 clones, roughly 79% of them singletons. Sequencing was performed on peripheral blood. These receptors were taken from an elderly woman with acute or convalescent COVID-19.

CDR3 residues: CASSLGGLAGARGTDTQYF. The CDR3 DNA reads as TGTGCCAGCAGTTTGGGGGGGCTAGCCGGAGCAAGGGGCACAGATACGCAGTATTTT. This chain connects TRBV28 to TRBJ2-3, with a tentative D call TRBD2 (7 bases). V was pared by 3 bases and J by 1 base, with 23 bases between. CDR1 and CDR2 from the germline V gene are MDHEN and SYDVKM. The CDR3 extends over 19 amino acids.

This chain joins TRBV7-2 and TRBJ2-7; 7 nucleotides agree with TRBD2. This CDR3 comprises 13 residues. Trimming cost V 3 bases and J 6 bases; bases outside gene matches: 5. Germline V gene sequence: CDR1 SGHTA, CDR2 FQGNSA. CDR3 amino acids: CASSLETSTEQYF. CDR3 bases: TGTGCCAGCAGCTTGGAGACTAGCACCGAGCAGTACTTC.

The chain recombines TRBV27 with TRBJ2-7; D unresolved. V was shortened by 7 bases and J by 2 bases, with 9 bases between the two germline ends. CDR3 size: 12 residues. In germline, CDR1 is MNHEY, CDR2 SMNVEV (reference sequence). The CDR3 DNA is TGTGCCAGCATCTCAAGCGCCTACGAGCAGTACTTC. Its protein is CASISSAYEQYF.

The chain is built from TRBV7-9 and TRBJ1-1, with 8 bases aligning to TRBD1. The CDR3 contains 15 residues. Trimming took 5 bases from V and 0 from J; bases not matched to a gene: 5. Germline loops: CDR1 SEHNR, CDR2 FQNEAQ (reference sequence). CDR3 nucleotides: TGTGCCAGCAGCCCGCAGGGGGCCGTGAACACTGAAGCTTTCTTT. As protein: CASSPQGAVNTEAFF.

The chain combines TRBV5-1 with TRBJ1-2, with 10 bases identical to TRBD1. The CDR3 covers 14 residues. Per the germline V gene, CDR1 is SGHRS and CDR2 is YFSETQ. V lost 2 bases and J lost 6; bases outside the gene matches: 4. CDR3 sequence reads: CASSLSDRGDGYTF. The CDR3 region has the DNA TGCGCCAGCAGCTTATCGGACAGGGGGGATGGCTACACCTTC.

The chain employs TRBV3-1 (or the pseudogene TRBV3-2) and TRBJ1-6, with 10 bases matching TRBD1. The CDR3 runs to 15 residues. In germline, CDR1 is LGHDT, CDR2 YNNKEL (reference sequence). Germline trimming cut 4 bases from V and 9 bases from J; bases unmatched to any gene: 6. The chain's CDR3 is CASSPLGTGASPLHF. The CDR3 nucleotides are TGTGCCAGCAGCCCATTAGGGACAGGGGCTTCACCCCTCCACTTT.

This clone came up once. The chain recombines TRBV3-1 (or the pseudogene TRBV3-2) with TRBJ2-1, with 7 bases that match TRBD2. CDR1 and CDR2 (germline): LGHDT, YNNKEL (reference sequence). This CDR3 spans 16 amino acids. The V gene end was trimmed by 4 bases and the J gene end by 3 bases; junction bases not matched to a gene: 9. The CDR3 nucleotides are TGTGCCAGCAGCCCTCGTCAGCGGGATAACTACAATGAGCAGTTCTTC. Its protein product is CASSPRQRDNYNEQFF.

This clone was observed at least ten times. The rearrangement uses TRBV28 and TRBJ2-7; TRBD2 might be the D (6 bases). The germline V and J ends were trimmed by 5 bases and 6 bases, with 11 bases remaining between them. CDR3 length equals 12 residues. Looked up from germline, CDR1 is MDHEN and CDR2 is SYDVKM. In DNA, the CDR3 is TGTGCCAGCAGTCCCACTAGCACCGAGCAGTACTTC. This translates into CASSPTSTEQYF.

The gene calls are TRBV4-1 and TRBJ1-4, with 9 positions matching TRBD1. V trimming: 3 bases; J trimming: 3 bases; junction bases outside the gene matches: 14. Per germline, CDR1 MGHRA and CDR2 YSYEKL. CDR3 length: 19 amino acids. For the CDR3, the DNA is TGCGCCAGCAGCCAGGAGGCCCCTCAACAGGGGGCACCTAATGAAAAACTGTTTTTT. Its translation: CASSQEAPQQGAPNEKLFF.

This chain joins TRBV9 and TRBJ2-5; D remains unclear. In germline, CDR1 is SGDLS, CDR2 YYNGEE. The CDR3 totals 14 residues. Deletions cut 0 bases from V and 5 bases from J, with 11 bases between. The CDR3 here is CASSVDPHEETQYF. The CDR3 bases are TGTGCCAGCAGCGTAGATCCTCACGAGGAGACCCAGTACTTC. Filled out from reference TRBV9 and TRBJ2-5, the complete variable domain reads DSGVTQTPKHLITATGQRVTLRCSPRSGDLSVYWYQQSLDQGLQFLIQYYNGEERAKGNILERFSAQQFPDLHSELNLSSLELGDSALYFCASSVDPHEETQYFGPGTRLLVL.

The rearrangement uses TRBV4-1 and TRBJ2-5; the match to TRBD1 covers 8 bases. V lost 2 bases and J lost 5; bases outside the gene matches: 1. Looked up from germline, CDR1 is MGHRA and CDR2 is YSYEKL. The CDR3 extends over 13 amino acids. The CDR3 spells CASSQNRGETQYF. As DNA, the CDR3 is TGCGCCAGCAGCCAAAACAGGGGGGAGACCCAGTACTTC.

This clone has only one observation. The J gene is TRBJ2-1, the V gene TRBV7-9, with 9 bases identical to TRBD1. The CDR3 totals 16 residues. V lost 5 bases to trimming and J lost 5 bases; unmatched junction nucleotides: 10. Germline assignment: CDR1 SEHNR and CDR2 FQNEAQ (reference sequence). The CDR3 DNA follows: TGTGCCAGCAGCCCGAGGGCACAGGGGGCGAACAATGAGCAGTTCTTC. Its translation: CASSPRAQGANNEQFF.

With respect to this clone: The junction differs from germline at one of its ends, possibly a read error. The chain couples TRBV15 to TRBJ1-2, with D perhaps TRBD1 (5 bases). Per germline, CDR1 LNHNV and CDR2 YYDKDF (reference sequence). The CDR3 has 12 residues. The CDR3 sequence: CATSRDLGTKSF. The CDR3 coding sequence is TGTGCCACCAGCAGAGATCTTGGGACTAAAAGCTTC. Filled out from reference TRBV15 and TRBJ1-2, the complete variable domain reads DAMVIQNPRYQVTQFGKPVTLSCSQTLNHNVMYWYQQKSSQAPKLLFHYYDKDFNNEADTPDNFQSRRPNTSFCFLDIRSPGLGDTAMYLCATSRDLGTKSFGSGTRLTVV.